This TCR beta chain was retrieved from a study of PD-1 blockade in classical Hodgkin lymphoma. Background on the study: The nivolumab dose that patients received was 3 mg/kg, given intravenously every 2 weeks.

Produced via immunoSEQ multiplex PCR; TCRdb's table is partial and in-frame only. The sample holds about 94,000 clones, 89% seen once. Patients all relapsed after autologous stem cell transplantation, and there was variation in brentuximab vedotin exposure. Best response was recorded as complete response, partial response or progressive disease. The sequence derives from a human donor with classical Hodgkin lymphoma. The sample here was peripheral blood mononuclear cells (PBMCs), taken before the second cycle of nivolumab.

The CDR3 nucleotides are TGTGCCAGCATGATTAGCGGGGGGGCGAGTGAGCAGTTCTTC. Protein product: CASMISGGASEQFF. The chain is built from TRBV11-2 and TRBJ2-1; 11 bases line up with TRBD2. CDR3 size: 14 residues. J lost 9 bases, V lost 7 bases, and 8 bases had no gene match. CDR1 SGHAT and CDR2 FQNNGV come from the germline V gene.